A single sample is the source of the 17 T cell receptor beta chains below, sequenced in a study of T cells in localized non-small cell lung cancer. Profiling relied on immunoSEQ multiplex PCR, and the TCRdb table lists in-frame clones only, not all of them. The top ten hold roughly 5% of the sample, which has some 5,000 clones, roughly 30% seen once. The specimen comprised lung tumor tissue, sampled before any cancer treatment. The origin of the receptors is a female donor older than 55 with stage I lung adenocarcinoma.

The rearrangement links TRBV28 to TRBJ2-7; 8 bases line up with TRBD1. The CDR3 contains 15 residues. Trimming removed 3 bases from V and 5 bases from J; junction bases left unmatched: 9. Looked up from germline, CDR1 is MDHEN and CDR2 is SYDVKM. CDR3 coding DNA: TGTGCCAGCAGTTTTTTCAGGGGGCTAAGGAACGAGCAGTACTTC. Protein sequence: CASSFFRGLRNEQYF.

The chain combines TRBV19 with TRBJ1-2, with D maybe TRBD1 (5 bases). Trimming took 6 bases from V and 3 from J, leaving 14 bases between them. Germline lookup yields CDR1 LNHDA and CDR2 SQIVND (reference sequence). The CDR3 totals 14 residues. The CDR3 DNA reads as TGTGCCAGTAGCGAACGGGACGGAGACTATGGCTACACCTTC. Residues: CASSERDGDYGYTF.

The chain couples TRBV19 to TRBJ2-1; 9 positions match TRBD1. Germline CDR1 LNHDA, CDR2 SQIVND (reference sequence). The CDR3 sequence is 17 residues long. V lost 7 bases and J lost 1; bases outside the gene matches: 11. CDR3 amino acids: CASTGGTGTKSYNEQFF. The CDR3 DNA is TGTGCCAGTACAGGTGGGACAGGGACAAAATCCTACAATGAGCAGTTCTTC.

V and J are TRBV29-1 and TRBJ1-1; D unresolved. The CDR3 has 12 residues. Germline CDR1 and CDR2: SQVTM and ANQGSEA. The V and J ends lost 3 bases and 1 base respectively, with 6 bases between them. CDR3 protein: CSVERRNTEAFF. The DNA of the CDR3 is TGCAGCGTTGAGCGACGGAACACTGAAGCTTTCTTT. Full variable domain (remainder filled in from reference TRBV29-1 and TRBJ1-1): SAVISQKPSRDICQRGTSLTIQCQVDSQVTMMFWYRQQPGQSLTLIATANQGSEATYESGFVIDKFPISRPNLTFSTLTVSNMSPEDSSIYLCSVERRNTEAFFGQGTRLTVV.

The V call is TRBV11-3, the J call TRBJ2-2; no definite D call. The CDR3 is made up of 14 amino acids. CDR1 SGHNT and CDR2 YENEEA come from the germline V gene. Trimming pared 1 base from V and 6 bases from J, leaving 9 bases between. The CDR3 nucleotides are TGTGCCAGCAGCTTAGTGGCGCACGCCGGGGAGCTGTTTTTT. Translated: CASSLVAHAGELFF.

The chain links TRBV28 to TRBJ2-7; 8 nucleotides match TRBD1. This CDR3 has 15 amino acids. The V and J ends lost 3 bases and 6 bases, in that order; junction bases with no gene match: 10. The germline CDR1 and CDR2 sequences are MDHEN and SYDVKM. The CDR3 nucleotides read TGTGCCAGCAGTTTCAGGGACAGGCCATTGGGCGAGCAGTACTTC. Its protein is CASSFRDRPLGEQYF.

This clone was counted between two and nine times. The chain links TRBV11-3 to TRBJ2-7; the D is unclear. Germline CDR1 is SGHNT and CDR2 is YENEEA. The V end lost 5 bases, the J end lost 6 bases, and 17 bases lay between the germline ends. The CDR3 loop spans 14 amino acids. The CDR3, as DNA: TGTGCCAGCAGCCCAGCCTCCGGGCCCCGCGAGCAGTACTTC. Its translation is CASSPASGPREQYF.

Only a few counts were recorded for this clone. The chain couples TRBV6-8 to TRBJ1-1; D call uncertain. Germline V gene data show CDR1 as MNHGY and CDR2 as SAAAGT. The germline V and J ends were trimmed by 6 bases and 2 bases, with 13 bases remaining between them. The CDR3 has 14 amino acids. Here the CDR3 DNA reads TGTGCCAGCAGGGAGGGTCAAAGAAACACTGAAGCTTTCTTT. Translation: CASREGQRNTEAFF.

In its sample, this clone is medium-sized (0.01 to 0.1%). The chain has TRBV4-1 and TRBJ2-7; tentatively, D is TRBD1 or TRBD2 (5 bases each). There are 16 residues in the CDR3. V lost 0 bases, J lost 0 bases, and 12 bases lay in between. CDR1 MGHRA and CDR2 YSYEKL come from the germline V gene. The CDR3 loop reads CASSQDRDLPSYEQYF. CDR3 in DNA: TGCGCCAGCAGCCAAGACCGGGACCTCCCCTCCTACGAGCAGTACTTC.

This clone counts as medium-sized. The V call is TRBV28, the J call TRBJ2-7, with D uncertain. The V end lost 2 bases, the J end lost 4 bases, and 12 bases lay between the germline ends. Germline assignment: CDR1 MDHEN and CDR2 SYDVKM. This CDR3 is built from 14 residues. The CDR3, as DNA: TGTGCCAGCAGTTTAGTTTCTAGAATGTACGAGCAGTACTTC. This codes for CASSLVSRMYEQYF.

This clone was counted a few times. The chain carries TRBV6-8 and TRBJ2-7; TRBD2 agrees at 12 bases. The CDR3 loop spans 14 amino acids. Germline CDR1 is MNHGY and CDR2 is SAAAGT. Trimming took 7 bases from V and 3 from J; bases not matched to a gene: 4. CDR3 sequence: CASTSGGAVYEQYF. The CDR3 region has the DNA TGTGCCAGCACTAGCGGGGGGGCCGTCTACGAGCAGTACTTC.

In this sample, this clone is medium-sized (0.01 to 0.1%). The gene calls are TRBV11-3 and TRBJ2-2; TRBD2 is a possible D gene (6 bases). The CDR3 is 14 residues long. Germline CDR1 SGHNT, CDR2 YENEEA. The V and J ends lost 5 bases and 6 bases respectively, with 13 bases between them. CDR3 nucleotide sequence: TGTGCCAGCAGCGACAGACTAGTTTCCGGGGAGCTGTTTTTT. Protein product: CASSDRLVSGELFF.

The rearrangement uses TRBV19 and TRBJ2-6; the D gene could be TRBD1 or TRBD2 (5 bases each). With 9 bases removed from V and 0 bases from J, the gap between germline ends came to 15 bases. There are 16 residues in the CDR3. From germline, CDR1 is LNHDA and CDR2 SQIVND (reference sequence). CDR3 protein: CASSGATRSGANVLTF. The CDR3 DNA reads as TGTGCCAGCTCCGGGGCCACCCGCTCTGGGGCCAACGTCCTGACTTTC. The full variable domain, in which reference TRBV19 and TRBJ2-6 provide the parts outside the CDR3, is DGGITQSPKYLFRKEGQNVTLSCEQNLNHDAMYWYRQDPGQGLRLIYYSQIVNDFQKGDIAEGYSVSREKKESFPLTVTSAQKNPTAFYLCASSGATRSGANVLTFGAGSRLTVL.

This clone is judged medium-sized. This chain links TRBV9 with TRBJ2-3; possible D gene TRBD2, 7 bases. This CDR3 comprises 15 residues. The V gene's germline CDR1 is SGDLS and CDR2 YYNGEE. V was cut by 0 bases and J by 5 bases, with 13 bases left in between. As DNA, the CDR3 is TGTGCCAGCAGCGTAGCCGGGGGGCGCGTAGATACGCAGTATTTT. Residues: CASSVAGGRVDTQYF.

This clone was seen once. J is TRBJ1-5 and V is TRBV19; the D is unclear. The CDR3 has 13 amino acids. Looked up from germline, CDR1 is LNHDA and CDR2 is SQIVND (reference sequence). Trimming took off 3 bases at V and 6 bases at J, with 9 bases between the two ends. Here the CDR3 DNA reads TGTGCCAGTAGTATTGGAGTTTCTCAGCCCCAGCATTTT. Amino acid sequence: CASSIGVSQPQHF.

This clone has a handful of counts. V and J are TRBV11-3 and TRBJ2-5; 7 bases align to TRBD1. CDR1 is SGHNT, CDR2 YENEEA, per germline. V gave up 3 bases and J gave up 1 base; unmatched junction bases: 5. The CDR3 contains 15 residues. The CDR3 loop is CASSLTGTVQETQYF. CDR3 sequence (DNA): TGTGCCAGCAGCTTGACTGGGACAGTCCAAGAGACCCAGTACTTC. Drawing the rest from reference TRBV11-3 and TRBJ2-5, the complete variable domain is EAGVVQSPRYKIIEKKQPVAFWCNPISGHNTLYWYLQNLGQGPELLIRYENEEAVDDSQLPKDRFSAERLKGVDSTLKIQPAELGDSAVYLCASSLTGTVQETQYFGPGTRLLVL.

The sample holds a few counts of this clone. The J gene is TRBJ1-2, the V gene TRBV6-8; D gene ambiguous. CDR1 and CDR2 from the germline V gene are MNHGY and SAAAGT. Trimming took off 5 bases at V and 0 bases at J, with 13 bases between the two ends. The CDR3 is 15 residues long. The CDR3 nucleotides are TGTGCCAGCAGTGGCCGGGAGAACGCTAACTATGGCTACACCTTC. Translating gives CASSGRENANYGYTF.